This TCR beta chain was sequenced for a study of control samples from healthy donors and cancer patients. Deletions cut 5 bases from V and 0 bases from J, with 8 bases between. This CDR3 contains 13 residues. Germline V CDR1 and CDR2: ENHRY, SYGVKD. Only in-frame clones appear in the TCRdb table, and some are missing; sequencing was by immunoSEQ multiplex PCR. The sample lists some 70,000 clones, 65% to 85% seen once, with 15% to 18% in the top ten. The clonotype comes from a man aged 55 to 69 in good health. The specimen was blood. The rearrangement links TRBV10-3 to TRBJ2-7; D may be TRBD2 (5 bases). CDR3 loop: CAISREGSYEQYF. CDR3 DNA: TGTGCCATCAGTAGAGAGGGCTCCTACGAGCAGTACTTC.